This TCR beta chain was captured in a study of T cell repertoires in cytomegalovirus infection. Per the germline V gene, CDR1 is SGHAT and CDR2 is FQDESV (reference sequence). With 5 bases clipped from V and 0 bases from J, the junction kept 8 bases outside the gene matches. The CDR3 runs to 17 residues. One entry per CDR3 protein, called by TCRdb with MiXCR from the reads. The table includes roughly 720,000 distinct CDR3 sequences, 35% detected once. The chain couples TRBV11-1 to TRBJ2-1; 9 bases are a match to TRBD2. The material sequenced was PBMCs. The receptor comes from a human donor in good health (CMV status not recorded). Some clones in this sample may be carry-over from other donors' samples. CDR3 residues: CASSPHRLADSYNEQFF. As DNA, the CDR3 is TGTGCCAGCAGCCCCCACAGACTAGCGGACTCCTACAATGAGCAGTTCTTC.